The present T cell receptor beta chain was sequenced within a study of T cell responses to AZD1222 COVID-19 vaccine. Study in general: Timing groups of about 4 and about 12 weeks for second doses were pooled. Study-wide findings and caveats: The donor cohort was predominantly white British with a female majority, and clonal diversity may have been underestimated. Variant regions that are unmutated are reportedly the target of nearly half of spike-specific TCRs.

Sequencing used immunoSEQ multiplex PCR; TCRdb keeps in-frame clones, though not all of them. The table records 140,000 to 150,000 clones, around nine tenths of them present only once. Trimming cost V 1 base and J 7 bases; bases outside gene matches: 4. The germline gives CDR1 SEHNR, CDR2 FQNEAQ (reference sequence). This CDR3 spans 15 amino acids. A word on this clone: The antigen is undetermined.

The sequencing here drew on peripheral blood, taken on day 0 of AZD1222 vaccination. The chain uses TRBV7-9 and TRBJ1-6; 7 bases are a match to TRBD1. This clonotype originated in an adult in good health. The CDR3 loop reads CASSLVGTVNSPLHF. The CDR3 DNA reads TGTGCCAGCAGCTTAGTTGGGACAGTGAATTCACCCCTCCACTTT.